This T cell receptor beta chain came from a study of control samples from healthy donors and cancer patients (TCRdb year 2020). This clone was seen a single time. Its antigen specificity is not known. Per-base qualities were not stored, and no clone one base away is much larger. Library generation was performed with the immunoSEQ multiplex PCR assay. In TCRdb, the immuneACCESS table is reduced to in-frame sequences with V and J assigned. These tables do not hold every clone; where another copy was compared, an unresolved V gene accounts for under half, and the others remain unexplained. The sample table records around 120,000 clones; roughly 91% of these occur just once. The ten top clones hold more than 6.5% of the sample. The germline V gene yields MNHEY for CDR1 and SVGEGT for CDR2. V and J are truncated by 5 bases and 5 bases respectively, leaving an intervening sequence of 18 bases. The CDR3 numbers 15 residues from cysteine through phenylalanine. Only the CDR3 part of the read is kept: 45 bases, read in frame from the first base.

Material: blood. Recombination connected TRBV6-2 or TRBV6-3 to TRBJ1-1; TRBD1 is perhaps the D gene, given 6 matching bases. This clonotype was obtained from a man aged 35 to 55 in good health. The nucleotide sequence is TGTGCCAGCAGTCGTGCAGGGGTCCCGGAGACTGAAGCTTTCTTT. It is translated as CASSRAGVPETEAFF.